The 30 T cell receptor beta chains in this list originate from one sample, sequenced in a study of T cell clones after liver transplantation. Sequenced by immunoSEQ multiplex PCR; TCRdb stores in-frame clones only, minus some. The sample holds about 72,000 clones; about 88% are singletons and the top ten take approximately 2.4%. Sequencing was performed on CD4+ T cells from blood, taken before liver transplant. The source of these receptors is a human donor who received a liver transplant.

A few counts support this clone. The rearrangement joins TRBV10-3 to TRBJ2-7; 7 nucleotides align to TRBD1. The germline V gene has CDR1 ENHRY and CDR2 SYGVKD. After removal of 0 bases from V and 0 bases from J, the junction contained 8 bases not matched to a gene. CDR3 length: 17 residues. CDR3 DNA sequence: TGTGCCATCAGTGAGTCCCTGGTGGGACAGCACTCCTACGAGCAGTACTTC. Translating gives CAISESLVGQHSYEQYF.

The chain is built from TRBV4-2 and TRBJ2-7; TRBD1 aligns across 7 bases. Germline V CDR1 and CDR2: LGHNA, YNFKEQ. The V and J ends lost 3 bases and 0 bases, in that order; junction bases with no gene match: 5. The CDR3 loop spans 15 amino acids. CDR3 in amino acids: CASSHGQATSYEQYF. CDR3 nucleotide sequence: TGTGCCAGCAGCCACGGACAGGCGACCTCCTACGAGCAGTACTTC.

The chain is built from TRBV5-1 and TRBJ2-3, with 10 bases aligning to TRBD2. The CDR3 extends over 14 amino acids. V shed 5 bases and J 5 bases; nucleotides not matched to a gene: 5. Germline-derived CDR1 and CDR2 are SGHRS and YFSETQ. CDR3 coding DNA: TGCGCCAGCAGTCTAGCGGGAGTTGGAGATACGCAGTATTTT. Amino acids: CASSLAGVGDTQYF.

The CDR3 coding sequence is TGTGCCTGGAGCGCCGGACAGGGGGATGGCTACACCTTC. Protein: CAWSAGQGDGYTF. The genes are TRBV30 and TRBJ1-2; 10 bases line up with TRBD1. Looked up from germline, CDR1 is GTSNPN and CDR2 is SVGIG (reference sequence). The junction had 4 bases not matched to a gene; V was cut back by 3 bases and J by 6 bases. CDR3 size: 13 residues. Looking up the rest from reference TRBV30 and TRBJ1-2 gives the full variable domain: SQTIHQWPATLVQPVGSPLSLECTVEGTSNPNLYWYRQAAGRGLQLLFYSVGIGQISSEVPQNLSASRPQDRQFILSSKKLLLSDSGFYLCAWSAGQGDGYTFGSGTRLTVV.

The chain joins TRBV2 to TRBJ2-6; tentatively, D is TRBD1 (5 bases). The CDR3 runs 21 residues. Trimming removed 2 bases at V and 0 bases at J, with 23 bases between. Germline-derived CDR1 and CDR2 are SNHLY and FYNNEI. As DNA, the CDR3 is TGTGCCAGCAGTGAAAGGGGCGTTTTGTTCAGACCAAACTCTGGGGCCAACGTCCTGACTTTC. Its protein product is CASSERGVLFRPNSGANVLTF.

CDR3 in amino acids: CASSLNGLAGNEQFF. The CDR3 DNA reads TGTGCCAGCAGCTTAAACGGGCTAGCGGGGAATGAGCAGTTCTTC. This chain connects TRBV11-2 to TRBJ2-1; the match to TRBD2 covers 9 bases. Trimming took 2 bases from V and 7 from J; bases not matched to a gene: 6. Germline V lookup: CDR1 SGHAT, CDR2 FQNNGV. The CDR3 is 15 residues long.

The chain couples TRBV18 to TRBJ1-2; TRBD1 is a possible D gene (5 bases). Trimming removed 3 bases at V and 4 bases at J, with 18 bases between. The CDR3 loop spans 16 amino acids. CDR1 is KGHSH, CDR2 LQKENI, per germline. The CDR3 coding sequence is TGTGCCAGCTCACCTAGCGGGACGGCGGACCGCTATGGCTACACCTTC. Residues: CASSPSGTADRYGYTF.

The chain joins TRBV28 to TRBJ1-1; no firm D call. The CDR3 spans 16 residues. The germline V gene encodes CDR1 MDHEN and CDR2 SYDVKM. Between the trimmed V and J ends, which lost 3 bases and 4 bases, there was a span of 18 bases. The CDR3 sequence: CASSFGREWRVTEAFF. The DNA for the CDR3 is TGTGCCAGCAGTTTTGGGAGGGAATGGCGGGTCACTGAAGCTTTCTTT.

This chain links TRBV19 with TRBJ2-2; a possible D gene is TRBD1 (5 bases). Germline lookup yields CDR1 LNHDA and CDR2 SQIVND (reference sequence). This CDR3 contains 14 residues. V was cut by 6 bases and J by 1 base, with 9 bases left in between. The DNA of the CDR3 is TGTGCCAGTAGAATCGACAGGAACACCGGGGAGCTGTTTTTT. This codes for CASRIDRNTGELFF.

In its sample, this clone was seen a few times. J is TRBJ2-3 and V is TRBV7-2; 8 bases map to TRBD2. With V trimmed by 5 bases and J by 1 base, 8 bases remained unmatched. The CDR3 spans 16 residues. Germline lookup yields CDR1 SGHTA and CDR2 FQGNSA. CDR3 in DNA: TGTGCCAGCAGCCCGGGAGGGGCTTATGGCACAGATACGCAGTATTTT. Its protein is CASSPGGAYGTDTQYF.

The chain couples TRBV5-1 to TRBJ2-2, with TRBD2 identical over 10 bases. The length of the CDR3 is 16 residues. CDR1 is SGHRS and CDR2 is YFSETQ in the germline V gene. V lost 0 bases to trimming and J lost 6 bases; unmatched junction nucleotides: 5. DNA of the CDR3: TGCGCCAGCAGCTTGGGGCTAGCGGGAGCCGCCGGGGAGCTGTTTTTT. This encodes CASSLGLAGAAGELFF.

J is TRBJ2-2 and V is TRBV2; D is unresolved. Germline V gives CDR1 SNHLY, CDR2 FYNNEI. The CDR3 runs 14 residues. The V end was cut by 6 bases, the J end by 3 bases, with 11 bases between. The CDR3 DNA reads as TGTGCCAGCAGCTCCATTGGGGACACCGGGGAGCTGTTTTTT. Protein product: CASSSIGDTGELFF.

This clone was recorded a few times. The chain has TRBV5-4 and TRBJ2-3; D might be TRBD1 (5 bases). The V end lost 5 bases, the J end lost 2 bases, and 12 bases lay between the germline ends. CDR1 SGHNT and CDR2 YYREEE come from the germline V gene (reference sequence). This CDR3 region has 14 residues. The CDR3 loop is CASSWGLSTDTQYF. The CDR3 DNA reads as TGTGCCAGCAGTTGGGGCCTTTCCACAGATACGCAGTATTTT.

The J gene is TRBJ2-1, the V gene TRBV6-1, with D perhaps TRBD2 (5 bases). The V gene's germline CDR1 is MNHNS and CDR2 SASEGT. CDR3 length: 15 amino acids. V was pared by 1 base and J by 9 bases, with 16 bases between. The CDR3 reads CASSEGSLDRGEQFF. The CDR3 DNA follows: TGTGCCAGCAGTGAAGGGAGCCTAGATCGGGGTGAGCAGTTCTTC.

This clone was seen more than once but under ten times. V gene TRBV27 combines with J gene TRBJ2-3; D is perhaps TRBD2 (6 bases). CDR3 length: 14 amino acids. The germline gives CDR1 MNHEY, CDR2 SMNVEV (reference sequence). V was pared by 3 bases and J by 14 bases, with 21 bases between. The CDR3 nucleotides are TGTGCCAGCAGTTTCCTGGGACTCAAAGGGCCGTCGTATTTT. Residues: CASSFLGLKGPSYF.

In this sample, this clone turned up once. The chain employs TRBV5-8 and TRBJ2-3, with 10 bases identical to TRBD1. This CDR3 is built from 16 residues. V lost 6 bases, J lost 2 bases, and 9 bases stayed unmatched. Germline loops: CDR1 SGHTS, CDR2 YDEGEE. CDR3 loop: CASTIIGTGATDTQYF. Written as DNA, the CDR3 is TGTGCCAGCACTATCATCGGGACAGGGGCCACAGATACGCAGTATTTT.

The genes are TRBV7-2 and TRBJ2-3; TRBD2 agrees at 12 bases. V trimming: 5 bases; J trimming: 1 base; junction bases outside the gene matches: 7. The germline V gene encodes CDR1 SGHTA and CDR2 FQGNSA. CDR3 length: 17 amino acids. The CDR3 DNA follows: TGTGCCAGCAGCCCTAGCGGGAGGGCCGATGGCACAGATACGCAGTATTTT. Translating it yields CASSPSGRADGTDTQYF.

The chain employs TRBV11-3 and TRBJ2-5, with TRBD2 matching over 9 bases. The CDR3 sequence is 14 residues long. V trimming: 6 bases; J trimming: 4 bases; junction bases outside the gene matches: 6. Germline-derived CDR1 and CDR2 are SGHNT and YENEEA. CDR3 coding DNA: TGTGCCAGCAGTCTGGGAGCGGGAGGAGAGACCCAGTACTTC. This translates into CASSLGAGGETQYF.

The chain is built from TRBV20-1 and TRBJ1-1, with D hard to call. This CDR3 has 11 amino acids. The V and J ends lost 7 bases and 1 base respectively, with 7 bases between them. Looked up from germline, CDR1 is DFQATT and CDR2 is SNEGSKA (reference sequence). The CDR3 DNA follows: TGCAGTGGGGTCGGGAACACTGAAGCTTTCTTT. Translating gives CSGVGNTEAFF.

In DNA, the CDR3 is TGTGCCAGCAGGGCCTCCGGGACTAGCGGGAGACACATTCAGTACTTC. Translation: CASRASGTSGRHIQYF. The chain combines TRBV28 with TRBJ2-4; TRBD2 matches at 14 bases. Germline assignment: CDR1 MDHEN and CDR2 SYDVKM. CDR3 length: 16 residues. V was clipped by 6 bases and J by 8 bases; unmatched bases: 9. Full variable domain (rest looked up from reference TRBV28 and TRBJ2-4): DVKVTQSSRYLVKRTGEKVFLECVQDMDHENMFWYRQDPGLGLRLIYFSYDVKMKEKGDIPEGYSVSREKKERFSLILESASTNQTSMYLCASRASGTSGRHIQYFGAGTRLSVL.

This chain joins TRBV5-4 and TRBJ2-1; maybe TRBD1 (5 bases). The CDR3 sequence is 13 residues long. Germline V gene sequence: CDR1 SGHNT, CDR2 YYREEE (reference sequence). The V gene lost 0 bases and the J gene lost 9 bases, with 10 bases spanning the gap. Here the CDR3 DNA reads TGTGCCAGCAGCTTGGCCGCAGGGCGTGAGCAGTTCTTC. This gives the protein CASSLAAGREQFF.

The genes are TRBV15 and TRBJ1-4; D is ambiguous. CDR1 is LNHNV, CDR2 YYDKDF, per germline (reference sequence). The CDR3 is 15 amino acids. The V end lost 3 bases, the J end lost 14 bases, and 22 bases lay between the germline ends. CDR3 in amino acids: CATSRTPRDPLSLFF. In nucleotides, the CDR3 is TGTGCCACCAGCAGGACCCCTCGAGACCCCCTTTCTCTGTTTTTT.

The CDR3 is CASSLSLTELSYEQYF. DNA for the CDR3: TGTGCCAGCAGTTTATCGTTAACAGAATTGTCCTACGAGCAGTACTTC. The rearrangement uses TRBV28 and TRBJ2-7, with unresolved D. With 1 base removed from V and 1 base from J, the gap between germline ends came to 14 bases. CDR3 length equals 16 residues. Germline assignment: CDR1 MDHEN and CDR2 SYDVKM.

This chain connects TRBV19 to TRBJ2-7; D gene ambiguous. This CDR3 contains 13 residues. Germline V gene sequence: CDR1 LNHDA, CDR2 SQIVND (reference sequence). Trimming removed 3 bases at V and 9 bases at J, with 15 bases between. DNA for the CDR3: TGTGCCAGTAGTATCACCCGAGATTCGGGGCAGTACTTC. This encodes CASSITRDSGQYF.

The genes are TRBV27 and TRBJ2-2; D is unresolved. CDR1 and CDR2 (germline): MNHEY, SMNVEV (reference sequence). Trimming pared 6 bases from V and 6 bases from J, leaving 23 bases between. The length of the CDR3 is 17 residues. The CDR3 DNA sequence: TGTGCCAGCAGCCTTCGGTCAATTCGGACGAAAGCCGGGGAGCTGTTTTTT. Amino acid sequence: CASSLRSIRTKAGELFF.

V is TRBV7-2 and J is TRBJ2-7; D call uncertain. The CDR3 spans 15 residues. V gave up 6 bases and J gave up 4 bases, with 19 bases separating them. Germline CDR1 reads SGHTA; CDR2 reads FQGNSA. CDR3 protein: CASRSSRHNNYEQYF. The DNA for the CDR3 is TGTGCCAGCAGGTCGTCGCGACACAACAATTACGAGCAGTACTTC. The variable domain in full, completed from reference TRBV7-2 and TRBJ2-7, reads GAGVSQSPSNKVTEKGKDVELRCDPISGHTALYWYRQSLGQGLEFLIYFQGNSAPDKSGLPSDRFSAERTGGSVSTLTIQRTQQEDSAVYLCASRSSRHNNYEQYFGPGTRLTVT.

This chain uses TRBV7-8 with TRBJ1-5; 9 bases align to TRBD1. CDR1 and CDR2 from the germline V gene are SGHVS and FQNEAQ. V was pared by 0 bases and J by 1 base, with 7 bases of the junction left unmatched. CDR3 length equals 18 residues. CDR3 DNA: TGTGCCAGCAGCTTAGCACCCACCGGGACAGGGAGCAATCAGCCCCAGCATTTT. Translating gives CASSLAPTGTGSNQPQHF.

The J gene is TRBJ2-3, the V gene TRBV10-3; no definite D call. The CDR3 consists of 15 residues. The V gene lost 5 bases and the J gene lost 4 bases, with 16 bases spanning the gap. The germline V gene encodes CDR1 ENHRY and CDR2 SYGVKD. The CDR3 region is CAISSGHGSPDTQYF. The DNA for the CDR3 is TGTGCCATCAGTTCGGGCCATGGATCCCCAGATACGCAGTATTTT.

The chain is built from TRBV27 and TRBJ2-1, with unresolved D. The V end was cut by 6 bases, the J end by 8 bases, with 8 bases between. Germline-derived CDR1 and CDR2 are MNHEY and SMNVEV (reference sequence). The CDR3 length is 11 residues. CDR3 region: CASSQWDEQFF. The CDR3 region has the DNA TGTGCCAGCAGCCAGTGGGATGAGCAGTTCTTC.

This chain links TRBV6-5 with TRBJ2-7; 9 nucleotides line up with TRBD2. Trimming took 6 bases from V and 7 from J; bases not matched to a gene: 10. The germline gives CDR1 MNHEY, CDR2 SVGAGI. The length of the CDR3 is 14 residues. The CDR3, as DNA: TGTGCCAGCAGCCTTAGCGGGAGTTTGCAAGAGCAGTACTTC. Encoded protein: CASSLSGSLQEQYF.